The present entry profiles one TCR beta chain with its context. The antigen remains unidentified. The sample comes from a study of shared clonotypes between healthy human individuals. CD45RO negativity and positive selection for CCR7 defined naive CD8 cells, a population that excluded terminally differentiated effector memory CD45RA+ cells. Study-wide results and caveats: It was anticipated that sequencing depth would influence how many clonotypes donors shared.

The V gene's germline CDR1 is SGHTS and CDR2 YDEGEE. V lost 2 bases and J 4 bases, leaving 15 bases between the germline ends. The CDR3 is made up of 15 amino acids. Some clones are missing from TCRdb's copy, which holds only in-frame ones; the method was immunoSEQ multiplex PCR. The sample includes around 2,000,000 clones, approximately 94% of them seen just once. Sequencing was done on a sample of naive CD8+ T cells sorted from blood. This receptor was identified in a young man in good health. The chain uses TRBV5-8 and TRBJ1-1, with a possible D match to TRBD1 (5 bases). CDR3 coding DNA: TGTGCCAGCAGCTTCCTTGGGGGTACAGGCACTGAAGCTTTCTTT. It is translated as CASSFLGGTGTEAFF.